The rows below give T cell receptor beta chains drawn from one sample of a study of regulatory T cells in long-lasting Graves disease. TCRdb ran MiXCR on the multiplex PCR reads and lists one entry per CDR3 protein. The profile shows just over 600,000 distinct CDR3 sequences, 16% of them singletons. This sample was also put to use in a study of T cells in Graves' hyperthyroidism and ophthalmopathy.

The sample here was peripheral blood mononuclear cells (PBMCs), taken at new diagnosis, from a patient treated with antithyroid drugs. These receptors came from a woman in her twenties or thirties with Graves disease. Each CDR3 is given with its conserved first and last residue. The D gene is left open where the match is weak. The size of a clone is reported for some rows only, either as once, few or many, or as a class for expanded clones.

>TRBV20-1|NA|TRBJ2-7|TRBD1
TGCAGTGCTTTGCCGGGACAGGGAGGGAACGAGCAGTACTTC
CSALPGQGGNEQYF
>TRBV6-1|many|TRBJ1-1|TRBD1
TGTGCCTTGGGACAGGCGCCGAACACTGAAGCTTTCTTT
CALGQAPNTEAFF
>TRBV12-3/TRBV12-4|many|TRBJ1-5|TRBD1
TGTGCCAGCAGAGGACAGGGACTTAATCAGCCCCAGCATTTT
CASRGQGLNQPQHF
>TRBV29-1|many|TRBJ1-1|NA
TGCAGCGTTGAAGATAGGTCCGAGAACACTGAAGCTTTCTTT
CSVEDRSENTEAFF
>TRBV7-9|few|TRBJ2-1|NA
TGTGCCAGCAGCTTAGCGCAAGGGATACGAGTCTACAATGAGCAGTTCTTC
CASSLAQGIRVYNEQFF
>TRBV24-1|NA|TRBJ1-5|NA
TGTGCCACCAGTGATCCAGGGGCGGGATTTCAGCCCCAGCATTTT
CATSDPGAGFQPQHF
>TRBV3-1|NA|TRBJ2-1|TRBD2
TGTGCCAGCAGCCAAGGGTGGGGGACTAGCGGATACAATGAGCAGTTCTTC
CASSQGWGTSGYNEQFF
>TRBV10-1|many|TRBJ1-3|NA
TGCGCCAGCATGGGACCCCAGAGCTCTGGAAACACCATATATTTT
CASMGPQSSGNTIYF
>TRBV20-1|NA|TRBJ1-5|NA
TGCAGTGCGCCGGACGGATCACAGCCCCAGCATTTT
CSAPDGSQPQHF
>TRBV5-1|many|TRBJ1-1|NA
TGCGCCAGCAGCTTCGGTCAGGGCAGCACTGAAGCTTTCTTT
CASSFGQGSTEAFF
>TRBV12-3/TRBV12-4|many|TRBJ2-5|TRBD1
TGTGCCAGCAGTCCGGGACAGTGGAAACGTACTTCCCAAGAGACCCAGTACTTC
CASSPGQWKRTSQETQYF
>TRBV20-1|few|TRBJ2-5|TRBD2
TGCAGTGCTCATATAGCGGGACGGGAGACCCAGTACTTC
CSAHIAGRETQYF
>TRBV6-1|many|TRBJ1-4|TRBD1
TGTGCCAGCGAGGGGGCAGCTAATGAAAAACTGTTTTTT
CASEGAANEKLFF
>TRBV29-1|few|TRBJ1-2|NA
TGCAGCGTTGTAGCGGAGGATGATGGCTACACCTTC
CSVVAEDDGYTF
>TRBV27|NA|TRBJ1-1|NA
TGTGCCAGCAGTAGTCAAGGGGAGGGGGACACTGAAGCTTTCTTT
CASSSQGEGDTEAFF
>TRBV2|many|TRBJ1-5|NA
TGTGCCAGCAAACGGGGGGCTGGCAATCAGCCCCAGCATTTT
CASKRGAGNQPQHF
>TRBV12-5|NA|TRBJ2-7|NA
TGTGCTAGCCCATCCGGTGACTACGAGCAGTACTTC
CASPSGDYEQYF